This T cell receptor beta chain was sequenced in a study of blood T cells in healthy people across ages. Through a sample-barcoded 5' primer and a J-beta primer mix, a second PCR was run for roughly 6 to 12 cycles. Using its own MiXCR run on the 5' RACE reads, TCRdb lists one record per CDR3 protein. The sample contains about 720,000 distinct CDR3 sequences, around 25% of which appear only once. This clonotype was picked up many times. V was cut by 1 base and J by 4 bases, with 7 bases left in between. The CDR3 has 13 amino acids. The V gene's germline CDR1 is SGHTA and CDR2 FQGNSA. These same data were also listed under a study on T cells of mothers and their children.

This TCR came from a boy younger than 18 in good health. The chain combines TRBV7-2 with TRBJ2-5; no definite D call. Material: blood. The CDR3 region is CASSLGSVETQYF. The CDR3 DNA reads as TGTGCCAGCAGCTTAGGGTCTGTAGAGACCCAGTACTTC.